A single sample is the source of the 3 T cell receptor beta chains below, sequenced in a study of blood T cell repertoires in COVID-19. Some clones are missing from TCRdb's copy, which holds only in-frame ones; the method was immunoSEQ multiplex PCR. The sample consists of 250,000 to 400,000 clones, around 85% of them appearing once. Material for sequencing was PBMCs or T cells enriched from blood (not recorded which). These receptors were collected from a woman in her 30s who had been exposed to COVID-19.

The gene calls are TRBV6-2 or TRBV6-3 and TRBJ1-5, with TRBD1 as a possible D gene (5 bases). The CDR3 has 15 amino acids. Germline CDR1 MNHEY, CDR2 SVGEGT. V lost 4 bases and J lost 0, with 10 bases in between. The CDR3 loop is CASSLLTGSNQPQHF. In DNA form, the CDR3 reads TGTGCCAGCAGTTTGTTAACAGGTAGCAATCAGCCCCAGCATTTT.

This chain links TRBV25-1 with TRBJ2-3; TRBD1 agrees at 7 bases. Germline CDR1 is MGHDK and CDR2 is SYGVNS. CDR3 length: 12 residues. V shed 5 bases and J 6 bases; nucleotides not matched to a gene: 2. CDR3 residues: CASSSQGDTQYF. CDR3 bases: TGTGCCAGCAGTTCACAGGGGGATACGCAGTATTTT. Variable domain in full (rest from reference TRBV25-1 and TRBJ2-3): EADIYQTPRYLVIGTGKKITLECSQTMGHDKMYWYQQDPGMELHLIHYSYGVNSTEKGDLSSESTVSRIRTEHFPLTLESARPSHTSQYLCASSSQGDTQYFGPGTRLTVL.

The V call is TRBV4-2, the J call TRBJ2-3; 7 bases align to TRBD2. Germline trimming cut 7 bases from V and 5 bases from J; bases unmatched to any gene: 6. The CDR3 covers 13 residues. The germline V gene has CDR1 LGHNA and CDR2 YNFKEQ. The CDR3 spells CASTRRGGDTQYF. The CDR3 nucleotides read TGTGCCAGCACCCGCCGCGGGGGAGATACGCAGTATTTT.